This TCR beta chain was obtained from a study of CD8+CD57+ T cells in acquired aplastic anemia. Those patients picked for sequencing had displayed CD8+CD57+ cell expansion on flow cytometry. All patients were therapy-naive when blood was sampled. This clonotype has at least ten counts. Both TCR beta VDJ combination and CDR3 sequence profiling were carried out. Genomic DNA was the template for this profiling. TCRdb reanalysed the reads using MiXCR and keeps one entry per CDR3 protein. Of 55,000 to 60,000 distinct CDR3 sequences listed, around 60% are singletons. Germline V gene lookup returns CDR1 ENHRY and CDR2 SYGVKD. CDR3 length: 16 residues. Trimming removed 5 bases from V and 7 bases from J; junction bases left unmatched: 14.

Sequencing was done on a sample of sorted CD4+, CD8+, or CD8+CD57+ T cells (not recorded which) from PBMCs. The V call is TRBV10-3, the J call TRBJ2-1; TRBD2 matches 7 bases. The source is a human donor with aplastic anemia. The CDR3: CAISSSGGVGGNEQFF. The CDR3 DNA is TGTGCCATCAGTTCGAGTGGGGGGGTTGGGGGTAATGAGCAGTTCTTC.